This entry describes one TCR beta chain. This sample was taken from a study of CD8+ T cells in alopecia areata. The CDR3 extends over 11 amino acids. Germline values: CDR1 DFQATT, CDR2 SNEGSKA (reference sequence). V shed 6 bases and J 7 bases; nucleotides not matched to a gene: 6. After isolation, RNA underwent reverse transcription to generate cDNA as the sequencing template. The method was immunoSEQ multiplex PCR; TCRdb's version includes in-frame clones alone and lacks a portion of them. Of about 290,000 clones in the sample, roughly 60% were seen once. Treatment specified: oral pan-JAK inhibitor, 5-10 mg twice daily.

The chain employs TRBV20-1 and TRBJ2-7, with 7 bases lining up with TRBD1. This receptor was taken from a human donor with alopecia areata. The specimen comprised CD4+ T cells sorted from blood, sampled at week 24, from a patient treated with tofacitinib. The CDR3 protein is CSALTGIEQYF. The CDR3 region has the DNA TGCAGTGCCCTGACAGGGATTGAGCAGTACTTC.